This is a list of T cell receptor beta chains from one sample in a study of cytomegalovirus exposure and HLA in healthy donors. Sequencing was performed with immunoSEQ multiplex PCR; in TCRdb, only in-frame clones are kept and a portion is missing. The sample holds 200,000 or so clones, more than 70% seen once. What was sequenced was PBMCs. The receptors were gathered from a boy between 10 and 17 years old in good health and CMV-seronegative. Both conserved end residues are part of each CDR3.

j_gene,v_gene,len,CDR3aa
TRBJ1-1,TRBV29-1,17,CSAGTGDRDLWNTEAFF
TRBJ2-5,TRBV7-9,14,CSSSFFGQQETQYF
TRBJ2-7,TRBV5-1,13,CASSLSPSYEQYF
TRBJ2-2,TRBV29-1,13,CSVLGHYTGELFF
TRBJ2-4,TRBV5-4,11,CASSFGSGQYF
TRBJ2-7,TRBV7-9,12,CASSGTAYEQYF
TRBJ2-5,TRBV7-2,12,CASSLRGETQYF
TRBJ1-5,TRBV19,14,CASSYGISNQPQHF
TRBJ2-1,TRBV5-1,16,CASSPSSGGYGGEQFF
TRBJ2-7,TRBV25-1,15,CASSDDSTLSYEQYF
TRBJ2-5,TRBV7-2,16,CASSFRPGLAGETQYF
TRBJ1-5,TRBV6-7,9,CASSQPQHF
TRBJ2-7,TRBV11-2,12,CASSHQSYEQYF
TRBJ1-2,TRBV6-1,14,CASSDGGFGYGYTF
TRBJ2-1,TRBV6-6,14,CASSTLGGFNEQFF
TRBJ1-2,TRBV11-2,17,CASSLDRPRDSLGGYTF
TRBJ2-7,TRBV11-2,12,CASSFPRGEQYF
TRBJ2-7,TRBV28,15,CASLRGRSPSYEQYF
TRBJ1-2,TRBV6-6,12,CASHRQGGGYTF
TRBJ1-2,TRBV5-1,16,CASSLDRARGNYGYTF
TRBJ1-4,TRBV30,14,CAWSYRGGGEKLFF
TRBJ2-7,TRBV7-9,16,CASSFEFRGQSYEQYF